The rows below give T cell receptor beta chains drawn from one sample of a study of T cells in tuberculosis. TCRdb's copy holds only in-frame clones and misses some; the assay was immunoSEQ multiplex PCR. The sample records some 60,000 clones, roughly 79% being singletons. Material for sequencing was CD1b-GMM tetramer-negative cells sorted from PBMCs. The receptors were sampled from an adult woman with latent tuberculosis. Both conserved end residues are part of each CDR3. D genes are given only for firm matches. Expanded clones get a size class; other rows say once, few or many, or leave the size out.

D: -
size: -
V: TRBV6-1
J: TRBJ1-1
CDR3: CASQSTLGDTEAFF
DNA: TGTGCCAGCCAGAGCACCCTAGGCGACACTGAAGCTTTCTTT

D: -
size: once
V: TRBV7-7
J: TRBJ2-3
CDR3: CASSRDSGTDTQYF
DNA: TGTGCCAGCAGCCGAGATAGCGGCACAGATACGCAGTATTTT

D: -
size: once
V: TRBV7-8
J: TRBJ2-5
CDR3: CASSLQRLEGIQYF
DNA: TGTGCCAGCAGCTTACAGAGGTTGGAGGGGATCCAGTACTTC

D: -
size: -
V: TRBV7-8
J: TRBJ1-1
CDR3: CASTLTGGSQNTEAFF
DNA: TGTGCCAGCACCCTCACGGGTGGGTCACAGAACACTGAAGCTTTCTTT

D: -
size: -
V: TRBV18
J: TRBJ1-2
CDR3: CASSPEGGYGYTF
DNA: TGTGCCAGCTCACCGGAAGGGGGCTATGGCTACACCTTC

D: -
size: -
V: TRBV5-6
J: TRBJ1-1
CDR3: CASSLAPGGGTEAFF
DNA: TGTGCCAGCAGCTTGGCCCCGGGTGGAGGGACTGAAGCTTTCTTT

D: TRBD1
size: -
V: TRBV28
J: TRBJ2-7
CDR3: CASSSPSGTGVEQYF
DNA: TGTGCCAGCAGTTCCCCCTCCGGGACAGGGGTCGAGCAGTACTTC

D: -
size: -
V: TRBV18
J: TRBJ2-7
CDR3: CASSPNSYEQYF
DNA: TGTGCCAGCTCACCAAACAGTTACGAGCAGTACTTC

D: TRBD1
size: -
V: TRBV19
J: TRBJ2-1
CDR3: CASSIFKRQGGSSYNEQFF
DNA: TGTGCCAGTAGTATCTTCAAACGACAGGGGGGGAGCTCCTACAATGAGCAGTTCTTC

D: -
size: -
V: TRBV4-3
J: TRBJ2-1
CDR3: CASSQEPTSPNNEQFF
DNA: TGCGCCAGCAGCCAAGAGCCGACTTCCCCCAACAATGAGCAGTTCTTC

D: -
size: -
V: TRBV4-3
J: TRBJ1-2
CDR3: CASSQSRQALNYGYTF
DNA: TGCGCCAGCAGCCAAAGTAGACAGGCCTTAAACTATGGCTACACCTTC

D: -
size: -
V: TRBV6-4
J: TRBJ1-1
CDR3: CASSAKADTEAFF
DNA: TGTGCCAGCAGTGCCAAGGCGGATACTGAAGCTTTCTTT

D: TRBD1
size: -
V: TRBV28
J: TRBJ1-2
CDR3: CASSTNPRTGYGYTF
DNA: TGTGCCAGCAGCACGAATCCGCGGACAGGGTACGGCTACACCTTC

D: -
size: -
V: TRBV7-2
J: TRBJ2-7
CDR3: CASGRTAGEQYF
DNA: TGTGCCAGCGGCCGGACCGCGGGGGAGCAGTACTTC

D: -
size: -
V: TRBV30
J: TRBJ1-1
CDR3: CAWRRTANTEAFF
DNA: TGTGCCTGGAGGAGGACAGCGAACACTGAAGCTTTCTTT

D: TRBD1
size: -
V: TRBV7-9
J: TRBJ1-2
CDR3: CASRAGTDNGYTF
DNA: TGTGCCAGCAGAGCCGGGACAGATAATGGCTACACCTTC

D: -
size: -
V: TRBV7-9
J: TRBJ1-2
CDR3: CASSRRDPGGIGLGYTF
DNA: TGTGCCAGCAGCCGCCGGGACCCAGGAGGGATAGGTCTGGGCTACACCTTC

D: -
size: -
V: TRBV5-5
J: TRBJ1-1
CDR3: CASSIRGGGTEAFF
DNA: TGTGCCAGCAGCATCAGGGGAGGGGGCACTGAAGCTTTCTTT

D: TRBD1
size: -
V: TRBV5-6
J: TRBJ2-7
CDR3: CASSRRRQGAINEQYF
DNA: TGTGCCAGCAGCCGAAGGAGACAGGGGGCGATAAACGAGCAGTACTTC

D: TRBD1
size: -
V: TRBV2
J: TRBJ2-4
CDR3: CASSLDRGRQNIQYF
DNA: TGTGCCAGCAGTCTGGACAGGGGGCGTCAAAACATTCAGTACTTC

D: -
size: few
V: TRBV6-5
J: TRBJ2-7
CDR3: CASSLGGGPYEQYF
DNA: TGTGCCAGCAGCCTTGGGGGGGGCCCCTACGAGCAGTACTTC

D: -
size: -
V: TRBV14
J: TRBJ1-6
CDR3: CASSNRVPQDSPLHF
DNA: TGTGCCAGCAGCAACAGGGTCCCTCAGGATTCCCCCCTCCACTTT

D: -
size: once
V: TRBV4-1
J: TRBJ1-4
CDR3: CASSPMWRREKLFF
DNA: TGCGCCAGCAGCCCGATGTGGAGACGTGAAAAACTGTTTTTT

D: TRBD2
size: -
V: TRBV7-2
J: TRBJ2-2
CDR3: CASSSPTSATGELFF
DNA: TGTGCCAGCAGCTCTCCCACTAGCGCGACCGGGGAGCTGTTTTTT

D: TRBD1
size: -
V: TRBV4-2
J: TRBJ2-1
CDR3: CASSPGQAPMRAQSYNEQFF
DNA: TGTGCCAGCAGCCCGGGACAGGCCCCGATGAGGGCCCAATCCTACAATGAGCAGTTCTTC

D: TRBD1
size: -
V: TRBV29-1
J: TRBJ2-7
CDR3: CSVHVGTGVYEQYF
DNA: TGCAGCGTACACGTCGGGACAGGGGTCTACGAGCAGTACTTC

D: -
size: few
V: TRBV5-1
J: TRBJ1-4
CDR3: CASSGGGRGNNEKLFF
DNA: TGCGCCAGCAGCGGTGGAGGACGGGGGAATAATGAAAAACTGTTTTTT

D: -
size: -
V: TRBV7-3
J: TRBJ2-3
CDR3: CASSSTGRVDTQYF
DNA: TGTGCCAGCAGCTCTACCGGTAGAGTGGATACGCAGTATTTT

D: -
size: -
V: TRBV4-2
J: TRBJ2-7
CDR3: CASSLKQGAYEQYF
DNA: TGTGCCAGCAGCTTGAAACAGGGAGCCTACGAGCAGTACTTC

D: TRBD2
size: few
V: TRBV28
J: TRBJ2-7
CDR3: CASRRTSGSSYEQYF
DNA: TGTGCCAGCAGAAGGACTAGCGGGAGCTCCTACGAGCAGTACTTC

D: TRBD1
size: -
V: TRBV19
J: TRBJ2-3
CDR3: CASSLQGLNSDTQYF
DNA: TGTGCCAGTAGTCTACAGGGGCTGAACTCGGATACGCAGTATTTT

D: -
size: -
V: TRBV6-5
J: TRBJ2-1
CDR3: CASSPGTPRANEQFF
DNA: TGTGCCAGCAGCCCAGGGACTCCCCGAGCCAATGAGCAGTTCTTC

D: -
size: -
V: TRBV5-1
J: TRBJ1-1
CDR3: CASSLAGMNTEAFF
DNA: TGCGCCAGCAGCTTGGCCGGGATGAACACTGAAGCTTTCTTT

D: TRBD2
size: -
V: TRBV27
J: TRBJ2-3
CDR3: CASSLLAGEWIDTQYF
DNA: TGTGCCAGCAGTTTACTAGCGGGAGAGTGGATAGATACGCAGTATTTT

D: -
size: -
V: TRBV14
J: TRBJ1-2
CDR3: CASSPGMTAYGYTF
DNA: TGTGCCAGCAGCCCGGGGATGACGGCTTATGGCTACACCTTC

D: -
size: -
V: TRBV18
J: TRBJ1-4
CDR3: CASSLLSRTATNEKLFF
DNA: TGTGCCAGCTCCCTTCTTAGCCGGACAGCAACTAATGAAAAACTGTTTTTT

D: TRBD1
size: -
V: TRBV19
J: TRBJ2-3
CDR3: CASSLQGWGTDTQYF
DNA: TGTGCCAGTAGTTTACAGGGGTGGGGCACAGATACGCAGTATTTT

D: -
size: -
V: TRBV7-2
J: TRBJ1-1
CDR3: CASSLYGFGAFF
DNA: TGTGCCAGCAGCTTGTACGGATTCGGGGCTTTCTTT

D: -
size: once
V: TRBV28
J: TRBJ1-4
CDR3: CASSLRGAGEKLFF
DNA: TGTGCCAGCAGTCTCCGGGGGGCAGGGGAAAAACTGTTTTTT

D: TRBD1
size: -
V: TRBV5-5
J: TRBJ1-2
CDR3: CASSAGTGLYGYTF
DNA: TGTGCCAGCAGCGCCGGGACAGGGCTCTATGGCTACACCTTC

D: TRBD2
size: few
V: TRBV7-9
J: TRBJ2-3
CDR3: CASSLAERGITDTQYF
DNA: TGTGCCAGCAGCTTGGCAGAGCGGGGCATTACGGATACGCAGTATTTT

D: -
size: -
V: TRBV5-1
J: TRBJ2-2
CDR3: CASSPRDTGELFF
DNA: TGCGCCAGCAGCCCTAGAGACACCGGGGAGCTGTTTTTT

D: TRBD2
size: once
V: TRBV7-6
J: TRBJ2-2
CDR3: CASSPGRVEFF
DNA: TGTGCCAGCAGCCCGGGGAGGGTCGAGTTTTTT

D: TRBD1
size: -
V: TRBV11-2
J: TRBJ2-7
CDR3: CASSSRQGYEQYF
DNA: TGTGCCAGCAGCTCGCGACAGGGCTACGAGCAGTACTTC

D: TRBD1
size: -
V: TRBV23-1
J: TRBJ1-1
CDR3: CASSQYDRGWTEAFF
DNA: TGCGCCAGCAGTCAATATGACAGGGGGTGGACTGAAGCTTTCTTT

D: -
size: -
V: TRBV5-1
J: TRBJ2-7
CDR3: CASSLSGEQYF
DNA: TGCGCCAGCAGCTTGTCAGGGGAGCAGTACTTC

D: -
size: -
V: TRBV19
J: TRBJ1-4
CDR3: CASSTGSTNEKLFF
DNA: TGTGCCAGTAGTACCGGGTCAACTAATGAAAAACTGTTTTTT